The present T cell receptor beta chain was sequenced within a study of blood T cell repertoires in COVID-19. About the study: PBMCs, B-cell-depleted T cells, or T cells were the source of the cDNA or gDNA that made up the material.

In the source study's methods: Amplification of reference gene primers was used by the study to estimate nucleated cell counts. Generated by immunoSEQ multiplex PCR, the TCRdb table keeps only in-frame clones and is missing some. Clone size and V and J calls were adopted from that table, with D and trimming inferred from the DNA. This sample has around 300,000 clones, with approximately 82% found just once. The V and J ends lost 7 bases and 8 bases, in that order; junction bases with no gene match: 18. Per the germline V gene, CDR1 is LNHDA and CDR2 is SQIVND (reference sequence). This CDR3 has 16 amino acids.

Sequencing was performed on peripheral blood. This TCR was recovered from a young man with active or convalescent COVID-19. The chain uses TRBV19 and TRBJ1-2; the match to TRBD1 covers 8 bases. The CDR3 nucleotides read TGTGCCAGTACCCGGGCAGGGGGCGCTTCCCTTAACGGCTACACCTTC. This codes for CASTRAGGASLNGYTF. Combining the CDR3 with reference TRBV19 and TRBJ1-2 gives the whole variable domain DGGITQSPKYLFRKEGQNVTLSCEQNLNHDAMYWYRQDPGQGLRLIYYSQIVNDFQKGDIAEGYSVSREKKESFPLTVTSAQKNPTAFYLCASTRAGGASLNGYTFGSGTRLTVV.